Here is one T cell receptor (beta chain) with its context. The data derive from a study of blood T cells in healthy people across ages. A second PCR, run for about 6 to 11 cycles, used a sample-barcoded 5' primer plus a J-beta primer mix. TCRdb reprocessed the 5' RACE reads with MiXCR, giving one entry per CDR3 protein. This sample has about 1.4 million distinct CDR3 sequences, with approximately 59% found just once. The CDR3 spans 15 residues. Looked up from germline, CDR1 is MNHEY and CDR2 is SVGAGI. V dropped 5 bases and J dropped 4; count of bases not matched to a gene: 5. This chain links TRBV6-5 with TRBJ2-3; 11 bases map to TRBD2. Sequencing was carried out using blood. This clonotype originated in a man aged 18 to 30 in good health. CDR3 amino acids: CASSQLAGAADTQYF. The DNA of the CDR3 is TGTGCCAGCAGTCAACTAGCGGGAGCTGCAGATACGCAGTATTTT.